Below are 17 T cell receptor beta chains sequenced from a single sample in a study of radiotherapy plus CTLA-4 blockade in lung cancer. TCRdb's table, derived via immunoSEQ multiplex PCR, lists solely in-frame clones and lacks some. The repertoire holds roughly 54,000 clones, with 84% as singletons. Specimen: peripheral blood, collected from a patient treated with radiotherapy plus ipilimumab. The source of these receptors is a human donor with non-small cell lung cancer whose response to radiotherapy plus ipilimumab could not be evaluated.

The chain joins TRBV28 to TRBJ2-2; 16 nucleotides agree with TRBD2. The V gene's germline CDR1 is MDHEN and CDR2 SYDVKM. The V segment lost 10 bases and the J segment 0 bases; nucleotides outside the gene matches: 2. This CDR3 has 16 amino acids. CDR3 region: CATGTSGRANTGELFF. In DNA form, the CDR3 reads TGTGCCACTGGGACTAGCGGGAGGGCGAACACCGGGGAGCTGTTTTTT.

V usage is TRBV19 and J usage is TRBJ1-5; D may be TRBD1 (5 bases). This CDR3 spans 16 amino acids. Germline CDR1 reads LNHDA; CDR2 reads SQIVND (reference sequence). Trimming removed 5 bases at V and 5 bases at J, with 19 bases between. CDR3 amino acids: CASSSLKTAFHQPQHF. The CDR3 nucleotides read TGTGCCAGTAGTTCTTTAAAGACAGCTTTCCATCAGCCCCAGCATTTT.

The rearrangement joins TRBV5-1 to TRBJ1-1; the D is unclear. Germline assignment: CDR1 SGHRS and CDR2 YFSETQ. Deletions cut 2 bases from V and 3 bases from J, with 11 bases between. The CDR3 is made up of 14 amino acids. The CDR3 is CASSLWPGDTEAFF. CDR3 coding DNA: TGCGCCAGCAGCTTATGGCCGGGAGACACTGAAGCTTTCTTT.

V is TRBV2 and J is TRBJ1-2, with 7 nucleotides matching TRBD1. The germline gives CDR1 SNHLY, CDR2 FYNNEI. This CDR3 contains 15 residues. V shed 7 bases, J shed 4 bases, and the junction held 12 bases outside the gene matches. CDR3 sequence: CASTSPAEGAYGYTF. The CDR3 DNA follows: TGTGCCAGCACCTCCCCGGCGGAGGGGGCCTATGGCTACACCTTC.

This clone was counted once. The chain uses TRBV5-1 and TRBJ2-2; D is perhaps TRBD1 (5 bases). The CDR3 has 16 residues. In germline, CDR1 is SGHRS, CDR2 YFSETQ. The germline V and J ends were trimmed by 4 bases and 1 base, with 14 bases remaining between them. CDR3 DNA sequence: TGCGCCAGCAGCCTGGGCCTGGGGCTGAACACCGGGGAGCTGTTTTTT. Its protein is CASSLGLGLNTGELFF.

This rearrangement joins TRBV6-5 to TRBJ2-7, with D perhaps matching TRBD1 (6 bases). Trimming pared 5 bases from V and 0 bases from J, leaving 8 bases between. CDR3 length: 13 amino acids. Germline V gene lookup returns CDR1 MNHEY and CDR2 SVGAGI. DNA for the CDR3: TGTGCCAGCAGTGGACAGAGCTCCTACGAGCAGTACTTC. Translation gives CASSGQSSYEQYF.

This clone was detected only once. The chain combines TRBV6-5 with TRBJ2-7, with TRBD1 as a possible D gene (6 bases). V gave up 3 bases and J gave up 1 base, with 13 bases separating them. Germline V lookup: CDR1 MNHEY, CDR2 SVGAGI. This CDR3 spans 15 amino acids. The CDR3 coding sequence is TGTGCCAGCAGTTATCAGGGGTTCCTTTCCTACGAGCAGTACTTC. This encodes CASSYQGFLSYEQYF.

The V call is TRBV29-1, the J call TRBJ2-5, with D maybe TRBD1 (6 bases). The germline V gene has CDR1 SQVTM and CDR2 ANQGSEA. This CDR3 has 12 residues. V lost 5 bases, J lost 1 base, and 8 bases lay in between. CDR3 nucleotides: TGCAGCGTTACAGGGCCCCAAGAGACCCAGTACTTC. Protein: CSVTGPQETQYF.

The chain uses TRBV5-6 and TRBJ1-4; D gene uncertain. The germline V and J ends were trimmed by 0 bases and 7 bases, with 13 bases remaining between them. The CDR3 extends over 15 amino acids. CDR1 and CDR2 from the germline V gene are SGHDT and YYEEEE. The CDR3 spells CASSLASELGEKLFF. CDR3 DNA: TGTGCCAGCAGCTTGGCGAGCGAGCTAGGTGAAAAACTGTTTTTT.

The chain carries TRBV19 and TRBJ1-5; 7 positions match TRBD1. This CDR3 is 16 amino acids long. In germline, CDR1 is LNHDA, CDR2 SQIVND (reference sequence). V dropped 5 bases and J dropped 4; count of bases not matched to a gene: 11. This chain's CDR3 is CASSRSRDRHNQPQHF. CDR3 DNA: TGTGCCAGTAGTCGTAGTCGGGACAGACATAATCAGCCCCAGCATTTT.

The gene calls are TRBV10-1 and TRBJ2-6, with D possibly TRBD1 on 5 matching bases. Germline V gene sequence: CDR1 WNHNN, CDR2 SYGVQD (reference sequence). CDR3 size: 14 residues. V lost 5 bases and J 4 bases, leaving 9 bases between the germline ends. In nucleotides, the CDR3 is TGCGCCAGCAGTAGGGGTCCCGGGGCCAACGTCCTGACTTTC. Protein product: CASSRGPGANVLTF.

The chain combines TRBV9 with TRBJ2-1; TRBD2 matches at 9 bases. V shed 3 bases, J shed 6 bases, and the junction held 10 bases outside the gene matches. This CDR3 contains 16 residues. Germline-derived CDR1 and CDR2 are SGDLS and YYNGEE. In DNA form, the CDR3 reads TGTGCCAGCAGCGCAATAGCGGGAGTAGGTCCCAATGAGCAGTTCTTC. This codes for CASSAIAGVGPNEQFF.

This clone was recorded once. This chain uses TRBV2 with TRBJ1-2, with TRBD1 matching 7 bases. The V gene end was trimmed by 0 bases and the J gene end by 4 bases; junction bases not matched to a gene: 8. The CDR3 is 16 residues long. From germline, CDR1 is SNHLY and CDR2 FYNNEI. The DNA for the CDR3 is TGTGCCAGCAGTGAAGCGCTGGGGGGACAGACCTATGGCTACACCTTC. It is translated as CASSEALGGQTYGYTF. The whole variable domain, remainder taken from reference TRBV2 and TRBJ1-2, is EPEVTQTPSHQVTQMGQEVILRCVPISNHLYFYWYRQILGQKVEFLVSFYNNEISEKSEIFDDQFSVERPDGSNFTLKIRSTKLEDSAMYFCASSEALGGQTYGYTFGSGTRLTVV.

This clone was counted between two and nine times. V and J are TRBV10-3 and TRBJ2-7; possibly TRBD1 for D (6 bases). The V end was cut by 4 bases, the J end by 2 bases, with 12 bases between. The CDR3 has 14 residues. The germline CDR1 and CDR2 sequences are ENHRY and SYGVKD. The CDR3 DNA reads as TGTGCCATCAGTGTTGGGGGCGCGGCCTACGAGCAGTACTTC. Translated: CAISVGGAAYEQYF.

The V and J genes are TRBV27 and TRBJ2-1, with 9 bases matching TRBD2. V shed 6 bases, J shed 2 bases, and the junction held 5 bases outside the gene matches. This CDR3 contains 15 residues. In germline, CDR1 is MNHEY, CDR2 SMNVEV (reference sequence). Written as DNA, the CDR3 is TGTGCCAGCAGCTTAGCGGGGGCGGCCTACAATGAGCAGTTCTTC. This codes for CASSLAGAAYNEQFF.

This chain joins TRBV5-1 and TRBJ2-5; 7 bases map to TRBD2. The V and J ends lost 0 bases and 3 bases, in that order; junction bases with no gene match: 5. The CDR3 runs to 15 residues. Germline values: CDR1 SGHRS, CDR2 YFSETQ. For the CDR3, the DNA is TGCGCCAGCAGCTTGGGAACTAGCGCCGAAGAGACCCAGTACTTC. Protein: CASSLGTSAEETQYF.

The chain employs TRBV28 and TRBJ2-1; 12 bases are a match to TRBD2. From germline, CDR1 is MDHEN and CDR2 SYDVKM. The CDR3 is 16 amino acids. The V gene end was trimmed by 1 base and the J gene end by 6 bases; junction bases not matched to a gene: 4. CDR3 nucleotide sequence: TGTGCCAGCAGTTTATTCAGGACTAGCGGGACCAATGAGCAGTTCTTC. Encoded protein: CASSLFRTSGTNEQFF. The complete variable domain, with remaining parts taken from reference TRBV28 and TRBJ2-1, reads DVKVTQSSRYLVKRTGEKVFLECVQDMDHENMFWYRQDPGLGLRLIYFSYDVKMKEKGDIPEGYSVSREKKERFSLILESASTNQTSMYLCASSLFRTSGTNEQFFGPGTRLTVL.